This T cell receptor (beta chain) was identified in a study of cytomegalovirus exposure and HLA in healthy donors. The ends lost 10 bases at V and 4 bases at J; junction bases unmatched: 5. The V gene's germline CDR1 is LNHDA and CDR2 SQIVND (reference sequence). CDR3 length equals 13 residues. Vbeta (60) and Jbeta (13) primers were used in the PCR. Sequencing used immunoSEQ multiplex PCR; TCRdb keeps in-frame clones, though not all of them. The sample lists over 150,000 clones; about 80% were seen once. The V gene is TRBV19, the J gene TRBJ1-2; 11 bases align to TRBD1. The receptor was derived from a woman aged 55-70 years in good health and CMV-seropositive. The sample taken for sequencing was PBMCs. CDR3 DNA sequence: TGTGCCACCCAGGACAGGGGGCCCTATGGCTACACCTTC. Residues: CATQDRGPYGYTF.